This entry is about one T cell receptor (beta chain). The entry originates in a study of blood T cell repertoires in COVID-19. Each participant's cohort was designated according to participant-reported clinical history. In the source study's methods: For nucleated cells, counts were estimated from reference gene primer amplification. TCRdb's table, derived via immunoSEQ multiplex PCR, lists solely in-frame clones and lacks some. V and J calls and clone size are those listed in that table; D and trimming were worked out from the DNA. This sample carries more than 250,000 clones, around 87% of them seen once, and the ten largest clones take 5.3%. The germline V gene has CDR1 SGHRS and CDR2 YFSETQ. V shed 4 bases and J shed 6 bases, with 20 bases lying between them. The CDR3 is 15 residues long.

This TCR came from a woman aged 30 to 39 who had recovered from COVID-19. Sequenced input: PBMCs or T cells enriched from blood (not recorded which). V gene TRBV5-1 combines with J gene TRBJ2-7; D is perhaps TRBD1 (6 bases). The CDR3 sequence is CASSLETGRVGEQYF. CDR3 DNA: TGCGCCAGCAGCCTAGAGACAGGACGGGTTGGCGAGCAGTACTTC.